Below are 13 T cell receptor beta chains sequenced from a single sample in a study of T cells after yellow fever vaccination. TCRdb independently ran MiXCR on the 5' RACE reads; one entry per CDR3 protein. Among 150,000 or so distinct CDR3 sequences listed, about 7% were seen once. The sample consisted of CD4+ T cells sorted from PBMCs, taken less than 6 days after the first yellow fever vaccination. The receptors shown here come from a man aged 18 to 35 who received the YFV17D yellow fever vaccine.

This clonotype was recorded at least ten times. The V call is TRBV4-1, the J call TRBJ2-2; TRBD1 might be the D (7 bases). The length of the CDR3 is 16 residues. V lost 3 bases to trimming and J lost 4 bases, with 15 bases between them. CDR1 is MGHRA, CDR2 YSYEKL, per germline. The CDR3 coding sequence is TGCGCCAGCAGCCAGCACCCGGAGGGGGCCACCGGGGAGCTGTTTTTT. The encoded protein is CASSQHPEGATGELFF.

This chain connects TRBV30 to TRBJ2-1, with D perhaps matching TRBD2 (5 bases). Germline-derived CDR1 and CDR2 are GTSNPN and SVGIG (reference sequence). The CDR3 extends over 14 amino acids. V was trimmed by 4 bases and J by 1 base, leaving 11 bases between them. The CDR3 loop reads CAWTPRGSYNEQFF. The CDR3 bases are TGTGCCTGGACCCCCCGGGGTTCCTACAATGAGCAGTTCTTC.

V usage is TRBV15 and J usage is TRBJ2-3; D remains unclear. Trimming shortened V by 0 bases and J by 0 bases, and 4 bases separated the two germline ends. Germline CDR1 LNHNV, CDR2 YYDKDF (reference sequence). The CDR3 runs to 14 residues. The CDR3 spells CATSRDGSTDTQYF. DNA for the CDR3: TGTGCCACCAGCAGAGATGGGAGCACAGATACGCAGTATTTT. Full variable domain (missing parts from reference TRBV15 and TRBJ2-3): DAMVIQNPRYQVTQFGKPVTLSCSQTLNHNVMYWYQQKSSQAPKLLFHYYDKDFNNEADTPDNFQSRRPNTSFCFLDIRSPGLGDTAMYLCATSRDGSTDTQYFGPGTRLTVL.

This rearrangement joins TRBV2 to TRBJ1-2; 11 bases are shared with TRBD1. The J segment lost 5 bases and the V segment lost 0 bases, leaving 8 bases of the junction unmatched. The CDR3 runs 17 residues. From germline, CDR1 is SNHLY and CDR2 FYNNEI. The CDR3 is CASSEALPGQGDYGYTF. CDR3 sequence (DNA): TGTGCCAGCAGTGAAGCGTTACCGGGACAGGGGGATTATGGCTACACCTTC.

This chain joins TRBV6-4 and TRBJ2-7; 8 bases map to TRBD1. The J segment lost 4 bases and the V segment lost 9 bases, leaving 8 bases of the junction unmatched. This CDR3 region has 13 residues. The V gene's germline CDR1 is MRHNA and CDR2 SNTAGT. In DNA form, the CDR3 reads TGTGCCAGGGACAGGGCACAAAGTTACGAGCAGTACGTC. Protein product: CARDRAQSYEQYV.

The chain links TRBV7-9 to TRBJ1-4; maybe TRBD1 (6 bases). Germline values: CDR1 SEHNR, CDR2 FQNEAQ (reference sequence). Trimming removed 7 bases at V and 10 bases at J, with 19 bases between. This CDR3 has 14 amino acids. CDR3 in amino acids: CASIVQGNKGKLFF. CDR3 nucleotide sequence: TGTGCCAGCATCGTCCAGGGGAACAAGGGAAAACTGTTTTTT.

This clonotype was counted between two and nine times. This chain uses TRBV7-2 with TRBJ1-5; D not certain. V gave up 6 bases and J gave up 5 bases, with 11 bases separating them. There are 13 residues in the CDR3. Per germline, CDR1 SGHTA and CDR2 FQGNSA. The DNA of the CDR3 is TGTGCCAGCAGTATGGACGGGGATCAGCCCCAGCATTTT. Translation: CASSMDGDQPQHF.

This clonotype was counted only a few times. The V gene is TRBV5-1, the J gene TRBJ2-1, with D unresolved. This CDR3 is 14 amino acids long. Trimming took 2 bases from V and 5 from J, leaving 11 bases between them. The germline V gene encodes CDR1 SGHRS and CDR2 YFSETQ. The CDR3, as DNA: TGCGCCAGCAGCTTAAGCGTGATTAACAATGAGCAGTTCTTC. Residues: CASSLSVINNEQFF.

In this sample, this clonotype turned up a few times. This sequence joins TRBV12-3 or TRBV12-4 and TRBJ2-1; D is perhaps TRBD2 (7 bases). Between the trimmed V and J ends, which lost 7 bases and 2 bases, there was a span of 21 bases. CDR3 length: 17 residues. Here the CDR3 DNA reads TGTGCCAGCACCGTAAAAACCGGGGGGCGAGCCTACAATGAGCAGTTCTTC. Translation: CASTVKTGGRAYNEQFF.

The chain joins TRBV7-2 to TRBJ1-1, with TRBD1 identical over 7 bases. This CDR3 has 15 amino acids. After removal of 5 bases from V and 10 bases from J, the junction contained 16 bases not matched to a gene. Germline V gives CDR1 SGHTA, CDR2 FQGNSA. The CDR3 sequence is CASSATRDSQKGAFF. In nucleotides, the CDR3 is TGTGCCAGCAGCGCCACCCGGGACAGCCAAAAGGGAGCTTTCTTT.

This chain uses TRBV7-2 with TRBJ2-6; no clear D gene. The CDR3 sequence is 16 residues long. Germline V gene sequence: CDR1 SGHTA, CDR2 FQGNSA. V shed 1 base and J shed 4 bases, with 11 bases lying between them. This chain's CDR3 is CASSLGVGSGANVLTF. In DNA form, the CDR3 reads TGTGCCAGCAGCTTAGGAGTAGGCTCCGGGGCCAACGTCCTGACTTTC.

As to this clonotype: A read error may explain this, as a much larger clone is one base away. This chain links TRBV9 with TRBJ2-7; tentatively, D is TRBD2 (6 bases). CDR1 SGDLS and CDR2 YYNGEE come from the germline V gene. V was clipped by 3 bases and J by 7 bases, with 14 bases between them. The CDR3 totals 13 residues. CDR3 sequence reads: CASSGARAGEQYF. The CDR3 DNA reads as TGTGCCAGCAGCGGAGCCAGGGCGGGGGAGCAGTACTTC.

This clonotype was seen at least ten times. The CDR3 here is CASSQDREVTGNTEAFF. CDR3 DNA: TGCGCCAGCAGCCAAGATCGGGAAGTGACAGGGAACACTGAAGCTTTCTTT. The V call is TRBV4-3, the J call TRBJ1-1; maybe TRBD1 (6 bases). The ends were cut back, 0 bases at V and 1 base at J, with 15 bases in the middle. CDR3 size: 17 residues. The V gene's germline CDR1 is LGHNA and CDR2 YSLEER.